The entry that follows covers one TCR beta chain sequence. The antigen remains undetermined. The sample originates from a study of T-cell reconstitution after alpha-beta-depleted transplantation in children. Findings of the study overall: Surviving recipient T cells and intrathymic progenitors accounted for some patients' high TCRbeta diversity at day 60. Reportedly, alpha-beta T cells present about two months post-transplant originated from several hundred expanded clones of graft origin.

Researchers prepared the TCRbeta library using unique molecular identifiers, the study reports. TCRdb reanalysed the PCR reads using MiXCR and keeps one entry per CDR3 protein. The profile covers around 200,000 distinct CDR3 sequences, with approximately 8% appearing a single time and approximately 40% taken by the ten largest. The material sequenced was PBMCs, mostly from graft donor cells, taken 360 days after TCRalphabeta/CD19-depleted stem cell transplant. The TCR sequence derives from a male patient under 10 years old who had a stem cell transplant for acute myeloid leukemia, so the T cells may come from the graft donor.

The CDR3 DNA follows: TGTGCCAGCAGTTCTCGGACAGGGGGCTACGAGCAGTACTTC. This codes for CASSSRTGGYEQYF. The genes are TRBV6-5 and TRBJ2-7, with 10 bases matching TRBD1. This CDR3 has 14 amino acids. Losses at the gene ends were 4 bases for V and 3 bases for J; bases not matched to a gene: 3. Germline assignment: CDR1 MNHEY and CDR2 SVGAGI.